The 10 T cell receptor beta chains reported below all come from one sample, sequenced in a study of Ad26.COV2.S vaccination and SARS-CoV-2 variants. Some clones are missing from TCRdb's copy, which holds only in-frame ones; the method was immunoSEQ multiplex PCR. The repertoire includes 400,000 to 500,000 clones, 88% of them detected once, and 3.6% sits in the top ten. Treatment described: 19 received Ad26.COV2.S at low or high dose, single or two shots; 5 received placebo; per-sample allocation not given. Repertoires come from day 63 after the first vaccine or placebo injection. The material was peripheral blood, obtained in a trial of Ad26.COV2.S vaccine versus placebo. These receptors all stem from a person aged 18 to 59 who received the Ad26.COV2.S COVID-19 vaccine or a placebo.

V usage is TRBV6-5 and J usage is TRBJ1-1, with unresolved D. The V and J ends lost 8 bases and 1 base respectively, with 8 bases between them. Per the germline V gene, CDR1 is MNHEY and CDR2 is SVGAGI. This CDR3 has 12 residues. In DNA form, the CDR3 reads TGTGCCAGCGTAGCAGGGAACACTGAAGCTTTCTTT. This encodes CASVAGNTEAFF.

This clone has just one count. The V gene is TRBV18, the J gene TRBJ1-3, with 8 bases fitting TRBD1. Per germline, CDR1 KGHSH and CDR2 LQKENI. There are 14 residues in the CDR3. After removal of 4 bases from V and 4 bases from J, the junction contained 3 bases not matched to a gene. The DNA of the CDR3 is TGTGCCAGCTCACGACAGGGGCGCGGAAACACCATATATTTT. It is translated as CASSRQGRGNTIYF.

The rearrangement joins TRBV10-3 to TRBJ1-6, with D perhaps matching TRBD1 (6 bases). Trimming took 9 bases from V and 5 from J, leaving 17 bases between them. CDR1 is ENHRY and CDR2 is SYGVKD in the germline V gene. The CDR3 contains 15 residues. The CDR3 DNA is TGTGCCATGAGGGATGGGGGCACAAATAATTCACCCCTCCACTTT. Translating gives CAMRDGGTNNSPLHF.

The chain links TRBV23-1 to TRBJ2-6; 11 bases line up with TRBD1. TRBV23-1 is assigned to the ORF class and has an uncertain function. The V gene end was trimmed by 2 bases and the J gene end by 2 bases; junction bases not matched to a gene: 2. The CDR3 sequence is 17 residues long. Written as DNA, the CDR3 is TGCGCCAGCAGTCAACCGGGACAGGGGGCTGGGGCCAACGTCCTGACTTTC. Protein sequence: CASSQPGQGAGANVLTF.

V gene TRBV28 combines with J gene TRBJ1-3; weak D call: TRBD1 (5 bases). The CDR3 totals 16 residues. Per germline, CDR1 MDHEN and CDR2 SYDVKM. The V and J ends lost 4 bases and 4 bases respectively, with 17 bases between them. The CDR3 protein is CASSSPMGLGGNTIYF. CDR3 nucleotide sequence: TGTGCCAGCAGTTCTCCCATGGGGCTGGGGGGAAACACCATATATTTT.

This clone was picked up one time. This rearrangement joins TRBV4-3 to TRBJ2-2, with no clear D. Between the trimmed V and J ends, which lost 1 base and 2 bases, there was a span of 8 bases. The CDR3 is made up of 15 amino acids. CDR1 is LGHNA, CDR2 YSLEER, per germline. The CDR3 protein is CASSQGALNTGELFF. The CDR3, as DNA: TGCGCCAGCAGCCAAGGGGCGCTCAACACCGGGGAGCTGTTTTTT.

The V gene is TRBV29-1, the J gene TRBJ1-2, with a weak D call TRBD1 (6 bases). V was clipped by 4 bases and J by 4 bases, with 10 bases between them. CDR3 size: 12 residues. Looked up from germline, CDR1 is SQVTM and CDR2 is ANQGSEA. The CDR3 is CSVVGGIYGYTF. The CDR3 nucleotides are TGCAGCGTTGTTGGGGGCATCTATGGCTACACCTTC. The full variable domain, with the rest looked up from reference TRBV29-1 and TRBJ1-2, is SAVISQKPSRDICQRGTSLTIQCQVDSQVTMMFWYRQQPGQSLTLIATANQGSEATYESGFVIDKFPISRPNLTFSTLTVSNMSPEDSSIYLCSVVGGIYGYTFGSGTRLTVV.

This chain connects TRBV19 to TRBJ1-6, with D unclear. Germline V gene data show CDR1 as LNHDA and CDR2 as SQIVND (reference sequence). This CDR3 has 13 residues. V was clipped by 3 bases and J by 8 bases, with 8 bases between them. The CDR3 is CASSIRSDSPLHF. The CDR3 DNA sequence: TGTGCCAGTAGTATTCGGAGTGATTCACCCCTCCACTTT.

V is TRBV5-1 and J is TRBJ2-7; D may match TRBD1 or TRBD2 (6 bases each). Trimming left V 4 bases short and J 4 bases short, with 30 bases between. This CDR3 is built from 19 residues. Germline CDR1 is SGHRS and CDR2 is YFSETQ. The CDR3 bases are TGCGCCAGCAGCCCCGGTGGGGGGCTCGCTGTCTCAGGGACGTACGAGCAGTACTTC. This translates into CASSPGGGLAVSGTYEQYF.

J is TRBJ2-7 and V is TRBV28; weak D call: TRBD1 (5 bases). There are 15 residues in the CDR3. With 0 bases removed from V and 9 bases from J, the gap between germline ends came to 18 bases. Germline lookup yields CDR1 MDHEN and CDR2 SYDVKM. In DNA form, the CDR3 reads TGTGCCAGCAGTTTATGGACAGAAGACCCTGACGGGCAGTACTTC. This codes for CASSLWTEDPDGQYF.